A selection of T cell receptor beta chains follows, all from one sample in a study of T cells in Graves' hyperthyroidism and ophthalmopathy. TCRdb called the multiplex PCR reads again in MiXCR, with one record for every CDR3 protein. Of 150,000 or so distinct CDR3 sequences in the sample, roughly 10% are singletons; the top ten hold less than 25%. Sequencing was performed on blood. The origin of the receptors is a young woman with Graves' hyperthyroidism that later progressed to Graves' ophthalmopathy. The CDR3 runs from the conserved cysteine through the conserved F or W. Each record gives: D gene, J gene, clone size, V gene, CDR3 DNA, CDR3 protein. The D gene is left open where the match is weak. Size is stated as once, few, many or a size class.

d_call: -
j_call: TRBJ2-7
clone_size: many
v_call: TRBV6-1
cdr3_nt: TGTGCCAGCAGTGAACAGGAGACTCCCTCCTACGAGCAGTACTTC
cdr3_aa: CASSEQETPSYEQYF

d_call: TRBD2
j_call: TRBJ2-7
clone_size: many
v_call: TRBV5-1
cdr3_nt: TGTGCCAGCAGTGCCGGGACTAGCGGTTACGAGCAGTACTTC
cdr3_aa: CASSAGTSGYEQYF

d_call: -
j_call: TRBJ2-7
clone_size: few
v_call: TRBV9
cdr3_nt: TGTGCCAGCAGCGTCTCCGGGACCGGGGACGGCGAGCAGTACTTC
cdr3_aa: CASSVSGTGDGEQYF

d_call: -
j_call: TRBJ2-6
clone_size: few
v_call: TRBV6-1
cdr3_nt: TGTGCCAGCAGTTCGCCCCTAGCATCCTCTGGGGCCAACGTCCTGACTTTC
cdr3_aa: CASSSPLASSGANVLTF

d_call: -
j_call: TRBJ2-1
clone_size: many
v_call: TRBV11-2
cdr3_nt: TGTGCCAGCAGCACGGGCCCGATAGCAGACAATGAGCAGTTCTTC
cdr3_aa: CASSTGPIADNEQFF

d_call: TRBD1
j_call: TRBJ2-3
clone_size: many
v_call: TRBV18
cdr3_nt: TGTGCCAGCTCACAGACAGGGGGCGCAGATACGCAGTATTTT
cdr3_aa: CASSQTGGADTQYF

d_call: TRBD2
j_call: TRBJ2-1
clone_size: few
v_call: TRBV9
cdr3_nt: TGTGCCAGCAGATTGACTAGCGGGGGGGGGGAGCAGTTCTTC
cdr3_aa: CASRLTSGGGEQFF

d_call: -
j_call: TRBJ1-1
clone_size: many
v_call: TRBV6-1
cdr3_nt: TGTGCCAGCGAGACAGGCCTGAACACTGAAGCTTTCTTT
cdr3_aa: CASETGLNTEAFF

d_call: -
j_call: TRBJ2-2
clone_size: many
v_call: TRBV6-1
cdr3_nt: TGTGCCAGCACATCGCGAACACCGAAGAGGTGGACCGGGGAGCTGTTTTTT
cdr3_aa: CASTSRTPKRWTGELFF

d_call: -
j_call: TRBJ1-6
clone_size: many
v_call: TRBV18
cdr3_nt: TGTGCCAGCTCACCATTCCAAGCACCAAATTCACCCCTCCACTTT
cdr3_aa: CASSPFQAPNSPLHF

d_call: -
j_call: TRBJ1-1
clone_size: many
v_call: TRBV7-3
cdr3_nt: TGTGCCAGCAGCTCTATGACCTCCAGTGCGGAAGCTTTCTTT
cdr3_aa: CASSSMTSSAEAFF

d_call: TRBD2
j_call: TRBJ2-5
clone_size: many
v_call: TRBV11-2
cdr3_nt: TGTGCCAGCAGCACCCCATGGGCGGGGGGAAAAGAGACCCAGTACTTC
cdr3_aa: CASSTPWAGGKETQYF